The 24 T cell receptor beta chains in this list originate from one sample, sequenced in a study of tumor-infiltrating lymphocytes in primary liver carcinoma. Production of TCR beta cDNA used roughly 500 ng total RNA together with a constant-region primer. It was through three nested multiplex PCR rounds of slightly modified ARM-PCR that TCR beta libraries arose. Primers for the first two PCR rounds were TRBV1-TRBV30 forward primers and a C-beta reverse primer (around 10 cycles per round). In TCRdb, the multiplex PCR reads were re-called with MiXCR into one record per CDR3 protein. The repertoire includes some 200,000 distinct CDR3 sequences, 65% of them detected once, and 6% to 8.5% sits in the top ten. The researchers obtained blood RNA from unsorted whole blood and also extracted germline DNA. The sample comprised peripheral blood. These receptors were taken from a woman aged 55-75 years with primary liver carcinoma and hepatitis B virus infection.

On this clonotype itself: A much larger clone lies one base from this, so it may be a read error. The CDR3 sequence: CASSYYSGGYEQYF. CDR3 coding DNA: TGTGCCAGCAGTTACTATAGCGGAGGCTACGAGCAGTACTTC. This chain uses TRBV6-5 with TRBJ2-7, with TRBD2 as a possible D gene (6 bases). Trimming cost V 1 base and J 3 bases, with 10 bases left between them. Germline values: CDR1 MNHEY, CDR2 SVGAGI. The CDR3 is 14 residues long.

To note about this clonotype: One end of the junction is discordant with germline, which a read error may explain. The chain carries TRBV11-2 and TRBJ2-7; no firm D call. CDR3 size: 13 residues. From germline, CDR1 is SGHAT and CDR2 FQNNGV. CDR3 DNA: TGTGTCAGCAGCCCCCGGTTTGGCAGCGAGCAGTACTTC. Translating gives CVSSPRFGSEQYF.

A word on this clonotype: This sequence may be a read error, since a much larger clone differs from it by one base. The chain combines TRBV4-2 with TRBJ2-1; the D is unclear. The CDR3 spans 19 residues. Germline CDR1 and CDR2: LGHNA and YNFKEQ. This CDR3 is CARSQDRPGLLSSYNEQFF. The CDR3 nucleotides are TGTGCCAGAAGCCAAGATCGGCCGGGTCTTTTGAGCTCCTACAATGAGCAGTTCTTC.

Concerning this clonotype itself: This clone may be a read error of a much larger clone one base away. The rearrangement links TRBV10-3 to TRBJ1-6; D gene uncertain. There are 15 residues in the CDR3. CDR1 is ENHRY, CDR2 SYGVKD, per germline. This CDR3 is CAAGPREGIGSHLHF. The CDR3 DNA is TGCGCCGCCGGACCCCGAGAGGGAATTGGTTCACACCTCCACTTT.

As regards this clonotype: An end of the junction does not agree with germline; a read error may underlie this. The rearrangement uses TRBV29-1 and TRBJ2-3; perhaps D is TRBD1 or TRBD2 (6 bases each). This CDR3 spans 15 amino acids. Germline CDR1 reads SQVTM; CDR2 reads ANQGSEA. CDR3 DNA: TGCGGCGTTGAGAGGCCGGGGGCGAGCACAGATACGCAGTATTTT. It is translated as CGVERPGASTDTQYF.

This rearrangement joins TRBV11-2 to TRBJ2-1; D remains ambiguous. This CDR3 has 16 residues. V lost 1 base to trimming and J lost 8 bases, with 18 bases between them. CDR1 and CDR2 from the germline V gene are SGHAT and FQNNGV. The CDR3 DNA is TGTGCCAGCAGCTTAGGTTGGCGCCTGCTCGGCGATGAGCAGTTCTTC. Amino acid sequence: CASSLGWRLLGDEQFF.

In regard to this clonotype: One end of the junction varies from germline; a read error may be responsible. The genes are TRBV10-3 and TRBJ2-7, with 9 bases identical to TRBD1. The V gene's germline CDR1 is ENHRY and CDR2 SYGVKD. The length of the CDR3 is 15 residues. The CDR3 DNA reads as TGTGCCGTCAGTGGGACAGGGCCGGTCATTAACGAGCAGTACTTC. This sequence encodes CAVSGTGPVINEQYF.

In this sample, this clonotype is medium-sized. The junction shows a germline mismatch at one end, possibly a read error. This chain uses TRBV4-1 with TRBJ1-2; D call uncertain. CDR1 is MGHRA, CDR2 YSYEKL, per germline. The CDR3 covers 11 residues. The CDR3 sequence: CASSQVNSPVF. The CDR3 coding sequence is TGCGCCAGCAGCCAAGTCAACAGCCCAGTCTTC.

The rearrangement links TRBV5-1 to TRBJ2-7; possibly TRBD1 for D (5 bases). V was trimmed by 4 bases and J by 7 bases, leaving 15 bases between them. This CDR3 has 13 amino acids. CDR1 is SGHRS, CDR2 YFSETQ, per germline. The CDR3 nucleotides read TGCGCCAGCAGCATTAACAGGTTCTATGAGCAGTACTTC. Amino acids: CASSINRFYEQYF.

Note on this clonotype: One junction end disagrees with the germline gene, perhaps due to a read error. This chain links TRBV11-2 with TRBJ2-3, with TRBD2 matching over 8 bases. CDR3 length: 21 amino acids. Germline V gene data show CDR1 as SGHAT and CDR2 as FQNNGV. Written as DNA, the CDR3 is TGTGCCAGTAGCTTTGAGGATTTGGGACTAGAATTCTGGCTAGGCACAGATACGCAGTATTTT. This encodes CASSFEDLGLEFWLGTDTQYF.

This clonotype was detected once. The junction differs from germline at one of its ends, possibly a read error. The chain couples TRBV6-6 to TRBJ1-1, with unresolved D. This CDR3 contains 14 residues. Germline V CDR1 and CDR2: MNHNY, SVGAGI (reference sequence). The CDR3 reads CAGITAEMNTEAFF. In DNA, the CDR3 is TGCGCCGGCATTACCGCAGAAATGAACACTGAAGCTTTCTTT.

The chain joins TRBV11-1 to TRBJ2-2; no firm D call. Trimming removed 1 base at V and 6 bases at J, with 18 bases between. The CDR3 extends over 17 amino acids. The germline CDR1 and CDR2 sequences are SGHAT and FQDESV (reference sequence). The CDR3 protein is CASSLELQLVNSGELFF. DNA of the CDR3: TGTGCCAGCAGCTTAGAACTTCAGCTAGTAAATTCCGGGGAGCTGTTTTTT.

With respect to this clonotype: At one boundary the junction diverges from the germline segment, which might be a read error. J is TRBJ1-2 and V is TRBV29-1, with 10 bases matching TRBD1. The CDR3 is made up of 16 amino acids. Germline CDR1 SQVTM, CDR2 ANQGSEA. CDR3 residues: CSDEKSQGDRGYGYTF. The CDR3 bases are TGCAGCGATGAAAAAAGTCAGGGGGACAGGGGCTATGGCTACACCTTC. The full variable domain, completed using reference TRBV29-1 and TRBJ1-2, is SAVISQKPSRDICQRGTSLTIQCQVDSQVTMMFWYRQQPGQSLTLIATANQGSEATYESGFVIDKFPISRPNLTFSTLTVSNMSPEDSSIYLCSDEKSQGDRGYGYTFGSGTRLTVV.

The chain uses TRBV6-6 and TRBJ2-5; tentatively, D is TRBD2 (5 bases). V was cut by 7 bases and J by 5 bases, with 14 bases left in between. CDR1 is MNHNY, CDR2 SVGAGI, per germline (reference sequence). The CDR3 loop spans 13 amino acids. The CDR3 DNA reads as TGTGCCAGCAATCAAGACTATGGTGAGACCCAGTACTTC. This gives the protein CASNQDYGETQYF.

The sample holds many counts of this clonotype. The V call is TRBV29-1, the J call TRBJ2-2, with D tentatively TRBD2 (6 bases). This CDR3 is 14 amino acids long. Germline V gives CDR1 SQVTM, CDR2 ANQGSEA. V lost 5 bases to trimming and J lost 0 bases, with 10 bases between them. CDR3 in amino acids: CSVSGVANTGELFF. The CDR3 DNA reads as TGCAGCGTTTCGGGGGTAGCGAACACCGGGGAGCTGTTTTTT.

This chain uses TRBV28 with TRBJ2-1; perhaps TRBD2 as D (5 bases). The CDR3 contains 15 residues. CDR1 is MDHEN and CDR2 is SYDVKM in the germline V gene. V lost 3 bases and J lost 15, with 24 bases in between. The CDR3 sequence: CASSLSFARGHRPFF. The DNA for the CDR3 is TGTGCCAGCAGTTTGTCCTTCGCGAGAGGGCATAGGCCGTTCTTC.

This clonotype was seen only once. The chain is built from TRBV2 and TRBJ1-2; 9 bases fit TRBD1. CDR1 SNHLY and CDR2 FYNNEI come from the germline V gene. The CDR3 covers 14 residues. Trimming at V came to 5 bases and at J to 8 bases, leaving 9 bases not matched to a gene. CDR3 nucleotides: TGTGCCAGCAGTCCCACGGGACAGGGTCACGGCTACACCTTC. Translated, it gives CASSPTGQGHGYTF.

Points on this clonotype: One end of the junction fails to match germline, which may point to a read error. V usage is TRBV4-1 and J usage is TRBJ1-1; D not resolved. CDR3 length: 15 residues. The germline gives CDR1 MGHRA, CDR2 YSYEKL. The DNA for the CDR3 is TGCGCCAGCAGAGAAGAGGGATTAAGGCACACTGAAGCTTGCTTT. This encodes CASREEGLRHTEACF.

This chain connects TRBV7-9 to TRBJ2-5, with 7 bases aligning to TRBD2. J was trimmed by 4 bases and V by 7 bases; bases with no gene match: 6. The CDR3 runs to 13 residues. From germline, CDR1 is SEHNR and CDR2 FQNEAQ (reference sequence). CDR3 sequence (DNA): TGTGCCAGCACCTCGATAGCGGGAGAGACCCAGTACTTC. Protein product: CASTSIAGETQYF.

V gene TRBV28 combines with J gene TRBJ1-5; TRBD1 might be the D (5 bases). The CDR3 runs 15 residues. Trimming pared 7 bases from V and 3 bases from J, leaving 16 bases between. Germline lookup yields CDR1 MDHEN and CDR2 SYDVKM. The CDR3 DNA is TGTGCCAGCACCAGAACCAAGGGGTTCAATCAGCCCCAGCATTTT. This translates into CASTRTKGFNQPQHF.

With regard to this clonotype: A much bigger clone sits one base away, suggesting this may be a read error. This rearrangement joins TRBV14 to TRBJ1-1; 7 nucleotides match TRBD1. Germline loops: CDR1 SGHDN, CDR2 FVKESK. V lost 3 bases to trimming and J lost 4 bases; unmatched junction nucleotides: 14. The CDR3 extends over 17 amino acids. The CDR3 DNA reads TGTGCCAGCAGCCAGGGACCTTCCGGGACAGCGAGCACTGAAGCTTTCTTT. It translates to CASSQGPSGTASTEAFF.

Comment on this clonotype: One base away lies a much larger clone, so this may be a sequencing read error. The chain has TRBV14 and TRBJ2-7; 7 positions agree with TRBD1. The CDR3 totals 13 residues. The V gene's germline CDR1 is SGHDN and CDR2 FVKESK. As DNA, the CDR3 is TGTACCAGCAGTGAGACAGGGCGCTACGAGCAGTACTTC. Its protein is CTSSETGRYEQYF. The full variable domain, rest sourced from reference TRBV14 and TRBJ2-7, is EAGVTQFPSHSVIEKGQTVTLRCDPISGHDNLYWYRRVMGKEIKFLLHFVKESKQDESGMPNNRFLAERTGGTYSTLKVQPAELEDSGVYFCTSSETGRYEQYFGPGTRLTVT.

With respect to this clonotype: This may be a read error: a much more frequent sequence differs by one nucleotide. The chain couples TRBV6-6 to TRBJ1-6; D uncertain. The CDR3 covers 15 residues. Germline assignment: CDR1 MNHNY and CDR2 SVGAGI (reference sequence). CDR3 nucleotides: TGTGCCAGCAATTACGGCCAAGGATCGGGTTCACCCCTCCACTTT. Translating it yields CASNYGQGSGSPLHF.

Details on this clonotype: A much more abundant neighbour one base away suggests this may be a read error. The gene calls are TRBV4-2 and TRBJ2-1; D is tentatively TRBD1 or TRBD2 (5 bases each). The CDR3 totals 16 residues. Between the trimmed V and J ends, which lost 1 base and 2 bases, there was a span of 12 bases. The germline gives CDR1 LGHNA, CDR2 YNFKEQ. CDR3 bases: TGTGCCAGCAGCCAAGTCGGGGACGGTACCTACAATGAGCAGTTCTTC. Amino acid sequence: CASSQVGDGTYNEQFF.